This TCR beta chain came from a study of cytomegalovirus exposure and HLA in healthy donors. Study background: In an early release, HLA-typed donors contributed 75 million to 85 million unique TCR sequences. Overall study results and limits: Only CMV serostatus was available as immune exposure information. The study designated about 180 TCR beta chains cytomegalovirus-associated. It was reportedly the case that the classifier diagnosed cytomegalovirus status with high specificity and sensitivity.

In the case of this clone: The antigen is not known.

Primers: 60 Vbeta forward and 13 Jbeta reverse. Using immunoSEQ multiplex PCR, the repertoire was profiled, and TCRdb retains in-frame clones only, with some absent. Among roughly 180,000 clones listed, about 83% were seen once. The J segment lost 4 bases and the V segment lost 9 bases, leaving 6 bases of the junction unmatched. There are 13 residues in the CDR3. CDR1 and CDR2 from the germline V gene are MNHEY and SVGAGI. This clonotype originated in a woman aged 25 to 39 in good health and CMV-seropositive. Sequenced material: PBMCs. The V call is TRBV6-5, the J call TRBJ1-3; 7 bases align to TRBD1. CDR3 DNA: TGTGCCAGTGGCCGGACAGGAGGAAACACCATATATTTT. Encoded protein: CASGRTGGNTIYF.